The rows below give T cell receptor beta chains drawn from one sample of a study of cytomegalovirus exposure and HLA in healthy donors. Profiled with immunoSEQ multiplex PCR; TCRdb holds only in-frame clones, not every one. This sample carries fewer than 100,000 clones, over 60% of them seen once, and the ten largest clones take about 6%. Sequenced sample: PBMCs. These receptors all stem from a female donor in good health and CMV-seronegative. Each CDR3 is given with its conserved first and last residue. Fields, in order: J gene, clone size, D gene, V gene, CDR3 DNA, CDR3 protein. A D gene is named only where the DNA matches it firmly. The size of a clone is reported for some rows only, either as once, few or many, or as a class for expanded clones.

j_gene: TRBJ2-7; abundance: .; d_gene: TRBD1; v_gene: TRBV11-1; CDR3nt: TGTGCCAGCAGCCGCGACAGGGGCTACGAGCAGTACTTC; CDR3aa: CASSRDRGYEQYF
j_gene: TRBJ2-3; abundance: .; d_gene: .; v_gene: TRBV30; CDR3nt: TGTGCCTGGAGTGTACCGGGCACAGATACGCAGTATTTT; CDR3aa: CAWSVPGTDTQYF
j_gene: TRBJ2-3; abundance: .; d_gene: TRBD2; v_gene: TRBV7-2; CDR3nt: TGTGCCAGCAGCTTAGACGGGGGGGCGACAGATACGCAGTATTTT; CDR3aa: CASSLDGGATDTQYF
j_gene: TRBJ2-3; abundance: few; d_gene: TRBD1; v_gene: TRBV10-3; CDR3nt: TGTGCCATCAGTCGGACAGGGCCTTCCATCACAGATACGCAGTATTTT; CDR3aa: CAISRTGPSITDTQYF
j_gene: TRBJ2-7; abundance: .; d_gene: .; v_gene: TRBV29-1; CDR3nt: TGCAGCGCTGGCCAGGGAAGCTCCTACGAGCAGTACTTC; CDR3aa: CSAGQGSSYEQYF
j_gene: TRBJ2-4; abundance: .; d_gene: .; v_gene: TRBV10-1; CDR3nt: TGCGCCAGCAGTGGAGGAACTTCGGTAGCCAAAAACATTCAGTACTTC; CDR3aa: CASSGGTSVAKNIQYF
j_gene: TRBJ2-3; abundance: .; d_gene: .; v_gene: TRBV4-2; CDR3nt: TGTGCCAGCAGCCAAGATTTGGCGGGTCGAAATACGCAGTATTTT; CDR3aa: CASSQDLAGRNTQYF
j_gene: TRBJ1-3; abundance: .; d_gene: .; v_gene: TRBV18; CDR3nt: TGTGCCAGCTCACCAAGGACAGAGGTCTCTGGAAACACCATATATTTT; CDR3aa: CASSPRTEVSGNTIYF
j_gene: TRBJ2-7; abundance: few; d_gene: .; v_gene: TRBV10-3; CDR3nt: TGTGCCATCAGTGAGTCGAGGGTCGGCTCCTACGAGCAGTACTTC; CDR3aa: CAISESRVGSYEQYF
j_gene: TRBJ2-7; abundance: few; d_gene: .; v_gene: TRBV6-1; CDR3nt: TGTGCCAGCAGTGAAGTTGGCAGCTCCTACGAGCAGTACTTC; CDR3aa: CASSEVGSSYEQYF
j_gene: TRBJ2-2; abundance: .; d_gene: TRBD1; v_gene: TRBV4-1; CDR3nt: TGCGCCAGCAGCCATTCCGGGACAGGGACCGGGGAGCTGTTTTTT; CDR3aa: CASSHSGTGTGELFF
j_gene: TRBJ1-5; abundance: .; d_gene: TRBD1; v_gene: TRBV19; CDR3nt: TGTGCCAGTAGTATGGGACAGGGTTTGAGAAATCAGCCCCAGCATTTT; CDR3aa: CASSMGQGLRNQPQHF
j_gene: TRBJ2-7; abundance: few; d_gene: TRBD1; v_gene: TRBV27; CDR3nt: TGTGCCAGCAGGATGTGGGACAGGGCCTCCGAGCAGTACTTC; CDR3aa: CASRMWDRASEQYF
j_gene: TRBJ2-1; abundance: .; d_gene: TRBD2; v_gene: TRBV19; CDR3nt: TGTGCCAGTGTTGAGCGACTAGCGGGAGGCCCGAGGGGTGAGCAGTTCTTC; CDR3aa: CASVERLAGGPRGEQFF
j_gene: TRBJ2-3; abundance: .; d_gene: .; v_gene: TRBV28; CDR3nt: TGTGCCAGCAGTACGGCGAGCGGCACAGATACGCAGTATTTT; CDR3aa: CASSTASGTDTQYF
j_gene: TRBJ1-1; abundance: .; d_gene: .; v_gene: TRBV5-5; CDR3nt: TGTGCCAGCAGTCCTAGCGGGGTGCCTGAAGCTTTCTTT; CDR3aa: CASSPSGVPEAFF
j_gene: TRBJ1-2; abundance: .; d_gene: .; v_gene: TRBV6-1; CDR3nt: TGTGCCAGCAGTGAAATCTACGGCTACACCTTC; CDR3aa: CASSEIYGYTF
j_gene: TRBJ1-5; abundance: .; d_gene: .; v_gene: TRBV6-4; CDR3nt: TGTGCCAGCAGTGACTCAGGAGGGGGCAATCAGCCCCAGCATTTT; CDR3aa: CASSDSGGGNQPQHF
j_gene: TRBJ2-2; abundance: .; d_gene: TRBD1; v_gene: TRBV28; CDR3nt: TGTGCCAGCAGTGACGGACAGGGGGCGGCCGGGGAGCTGTTTTTT; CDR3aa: CASSDGQGAAGELFF
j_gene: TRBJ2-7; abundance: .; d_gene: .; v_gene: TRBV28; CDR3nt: TGTGCCAGCAATCCTGCTAGCGCCAGCAACGAGCAGTACTTC; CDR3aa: CASNPASASNEQYF
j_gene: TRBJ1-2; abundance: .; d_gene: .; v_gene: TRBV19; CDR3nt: TGTGCCAGTAGTATTTCCGGGATTCCAAACTATGGCTACACCTTC; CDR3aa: CASSISGIPNYGYTF
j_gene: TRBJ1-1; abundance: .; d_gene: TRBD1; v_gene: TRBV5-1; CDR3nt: TGCGCCAGCAGCTTATCCCTGACAGGGATGAACACTGAAGCTTTCTTT; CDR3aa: CASSLSLTGMNTEAFF
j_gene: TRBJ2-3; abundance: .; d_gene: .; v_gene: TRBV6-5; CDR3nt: TGTGCCAGCAGTTACTTAGGCGGGGTCACAGATACGCAGTATTTT; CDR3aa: CASSYLGGVTDTQYF
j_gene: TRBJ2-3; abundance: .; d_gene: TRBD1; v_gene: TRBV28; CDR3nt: TGTGCCAGCAGTTTATGGGCCGGGACAGGGGGAGATACGCAGTATTTT; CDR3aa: CASSLWAGTGGDTQYF
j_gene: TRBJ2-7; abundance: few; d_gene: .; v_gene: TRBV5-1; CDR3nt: TGCGCCAGCAGCCCGTCCTACGAGCAGTACTTC; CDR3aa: CASSPSYEQYF
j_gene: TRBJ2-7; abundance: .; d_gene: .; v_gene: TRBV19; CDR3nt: TGTGCCAGTAGTATCAAGCCCTACGAGCAGTACTTC; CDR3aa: CASSIKPYEQYF
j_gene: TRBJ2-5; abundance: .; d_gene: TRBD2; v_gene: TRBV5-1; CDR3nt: TGCGCCACTCGCGGGACTAGCGGGGGCCAAGAGACCCAGTACTTC; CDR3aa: CATRGTSGGQETQYF
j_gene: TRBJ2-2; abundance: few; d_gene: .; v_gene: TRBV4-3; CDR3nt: TGCGCCAGCAGCCAAACGGACACCTTGAACACCGGGGAGCTGTTTTTT; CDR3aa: CASSQTDTLNTGELFF
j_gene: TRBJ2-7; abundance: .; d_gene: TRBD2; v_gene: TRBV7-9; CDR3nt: TGTGCCAGCAGCTTGCAGCGGGGAACCTACGAGCAGTACTTC; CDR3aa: CASSLQRGTYEQYF
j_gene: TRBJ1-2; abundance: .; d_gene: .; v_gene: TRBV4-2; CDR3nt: TGTGCCAGCAGCCAAGAGGTGGGGACACCGTTTTTCTATAGCTTC; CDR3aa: CASSQEVGTPFFYSF
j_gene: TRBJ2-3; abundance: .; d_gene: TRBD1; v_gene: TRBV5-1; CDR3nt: TGCGCCAGCAGCTTGGGGACAGGGGGCGTTGATACGCAGTATTTT; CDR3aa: CASSLGTGGVDTQYF
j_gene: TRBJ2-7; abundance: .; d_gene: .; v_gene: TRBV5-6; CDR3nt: TGTGCCAGCAGCCTGGGTGGGCTTTTCTACGAGCAGTACTTC; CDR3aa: CASSLGGLFYEQYF
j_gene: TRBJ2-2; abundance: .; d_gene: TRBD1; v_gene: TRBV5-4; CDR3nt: TGTGCCAGCAGCCTGGGACAGGGCTACACCGGGGAGCTGTTTTTT; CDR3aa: CASSLGQGYTGELFF
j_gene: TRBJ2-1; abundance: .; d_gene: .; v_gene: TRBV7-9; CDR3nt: TGTGCCAGCAGCTTAGTCCCTGATGAGCAGTTCTTC; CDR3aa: CASSLVPDEQFF
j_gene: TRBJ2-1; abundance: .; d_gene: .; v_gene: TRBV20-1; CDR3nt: TGCAGTGCTCCGGACTTCAATGAGCAGTTCTTC; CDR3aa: CSAPDFNEQFF
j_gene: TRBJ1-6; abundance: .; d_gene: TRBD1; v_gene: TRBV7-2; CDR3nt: TGTGCCAGCAGCCGGAGCGGTGGGACAGGGGAAAATTCACCCCTCCACTTT; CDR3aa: CASSRSGGTGENSPLHF
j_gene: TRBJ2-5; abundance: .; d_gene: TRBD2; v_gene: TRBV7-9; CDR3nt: TGTGCCAGCATCTTTGCGGGGGGGGAGACCCAGTACTTC; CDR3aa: CASIFAGGETQYF
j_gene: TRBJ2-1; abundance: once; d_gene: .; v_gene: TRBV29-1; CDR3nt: TGCAGCGTTGGTCGCGTTTACAATGAGCAGTTCTTC; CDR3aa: CSVGRVYNEQFF
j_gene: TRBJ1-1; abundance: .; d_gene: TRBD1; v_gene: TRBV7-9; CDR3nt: TGTGCCAGCAGCCCACCTACGACAGGGATTGAAGCTTTCTTT; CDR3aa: CASSPPTTGIEAFF
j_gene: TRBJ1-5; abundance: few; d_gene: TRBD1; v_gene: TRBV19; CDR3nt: TGTGCCAGCCACGTGGGACAGGGTTTAACTCAGCCCCAGCATTTT; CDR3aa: CASHVGQGLTQPQHF
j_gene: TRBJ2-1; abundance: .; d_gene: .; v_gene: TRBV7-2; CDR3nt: TGTGCCAGCAGCTTAGGGAGGGGACGGCGGTTCACCTACAATGAGCAGTTCTTC; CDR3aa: CASSLGRGRRFTYNEQFF
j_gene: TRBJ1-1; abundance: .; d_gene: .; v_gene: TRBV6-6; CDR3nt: TGTGCCAGTATACTACAGGGTCTCTATAACACTGAAGCTTTCTTT; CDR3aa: CASILQGLYNTEAFF
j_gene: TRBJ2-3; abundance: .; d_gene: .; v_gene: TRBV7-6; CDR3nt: TGTGCCAGCAGCTTAGGCAGGGCGATAGGCACAGATACGCAGTATTTT; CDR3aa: CASSLGRAIGTDTQYF
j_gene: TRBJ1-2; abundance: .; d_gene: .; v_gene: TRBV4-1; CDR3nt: TGCGCCAGCAGCCAAGAATCCGGGAAGGGCTATGGCTACACCTTC; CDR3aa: CASSQESGKGYGYTF
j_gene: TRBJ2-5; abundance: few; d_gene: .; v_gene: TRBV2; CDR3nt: TGTGCCAGCAGCGATTGGACAGCACAAGAGACCCAGTACTTC; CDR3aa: CASSDWTAQETQYF
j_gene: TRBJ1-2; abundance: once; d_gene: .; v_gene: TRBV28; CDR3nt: TGTGCCAGCAGTTCTGGGGCGCTTGGCTACACCTTC; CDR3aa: CASSSGALGYTF
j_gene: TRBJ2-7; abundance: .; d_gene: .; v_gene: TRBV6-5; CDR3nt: TGTGCCAGCAGGACGGGCCAAGGGGCAGCCTACGAGCAGTACTTC; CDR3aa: CASRTGQGAAYEQYF
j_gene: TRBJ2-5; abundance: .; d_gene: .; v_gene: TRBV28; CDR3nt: TGTGCCAGCAAATCCGGGGAGACCCAGTACTTC; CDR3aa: CASKSGETQYF
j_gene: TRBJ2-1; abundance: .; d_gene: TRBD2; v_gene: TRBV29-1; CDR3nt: TGCAGCGTTGAACTAGCGGACGAGCAGTTCTTC; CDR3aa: CSVELADEQFF
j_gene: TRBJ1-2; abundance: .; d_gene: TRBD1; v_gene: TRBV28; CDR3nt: TGTGCCAGCCAGACAGGGGGGCCTTTCAATGGCTACACCTTC; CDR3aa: CASQTGGPFNGYTF
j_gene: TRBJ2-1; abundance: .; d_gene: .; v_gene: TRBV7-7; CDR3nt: TGTGCTAGCAGCCCCCAGCGGACCGTATACAATGAGCAGTTCTTC; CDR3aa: CASSPQRTVYNEQFF
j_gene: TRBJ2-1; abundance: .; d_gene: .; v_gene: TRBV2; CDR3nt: TGTGCCAGCAGTCCTCCGACTACGATCTCCTACAATGAGCAGTTCTTC; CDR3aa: CASSPPTTISYNEQFF
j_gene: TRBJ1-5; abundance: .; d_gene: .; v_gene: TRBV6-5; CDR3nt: TGTGCCAGCAGCCCTTTTCCGGGTAGCAATCAGCCCCAGCATTTT; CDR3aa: CASSPFPGSNQPQHF
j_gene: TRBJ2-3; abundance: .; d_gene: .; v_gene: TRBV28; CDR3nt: TGTGCCAGCAGCGGCGGCGGCACAGATACGCAGTATTTT; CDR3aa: CASSGGGTDTQYF
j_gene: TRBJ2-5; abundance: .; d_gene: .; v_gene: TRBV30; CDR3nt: TGTGCCTGGGGCGGGGACCAAGAGACCCAGTACTTC; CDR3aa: CAWGGDQETQYF